This TCR beta chain was sequenced for a study of T cell responses to AZD1222 COVID-19 vaccine. The assay was immunoSEQ multiplex PCR, and TCRdb's table has in-frame clones only and misses some. The repertoire holds 100,000 or so clones, with around 80% as singletons. The germline V gene has CDR1 LNHDA and CDR2 SQIVND (reference sequence). The CDR3 is 17 amino acids. Trimming cost V 3 bases and J 2 bases, with 19 bases left between them. The receptor was derived from an adult in good health. Sequences were derived from peripheral blood, sampled on day 0 of AZD1222 vaccination. V gene TRBV19 combines with J gene TRBJ1-2, with unresolved D. CDR3 bases: TGTGCCAGTAGTATTAGTAGGGAGATAATGGTAAACTATGGCTACACCTTC. Translating it yields CASSISREIMVNYGYTF. Full variable domain (remainder filled in from reference TRBV19 and TRBJ1-2): DGGITQSPKYLFRKEGQNVTLSCEQNLNHDAMYWYRQDPGQGLRLIYYSQIVNDFQKGDIAEGYSVSREKKESFPLTVTSAQKNPTAFYLCASSISREIMVNYGYTFGSGTRLTVV.